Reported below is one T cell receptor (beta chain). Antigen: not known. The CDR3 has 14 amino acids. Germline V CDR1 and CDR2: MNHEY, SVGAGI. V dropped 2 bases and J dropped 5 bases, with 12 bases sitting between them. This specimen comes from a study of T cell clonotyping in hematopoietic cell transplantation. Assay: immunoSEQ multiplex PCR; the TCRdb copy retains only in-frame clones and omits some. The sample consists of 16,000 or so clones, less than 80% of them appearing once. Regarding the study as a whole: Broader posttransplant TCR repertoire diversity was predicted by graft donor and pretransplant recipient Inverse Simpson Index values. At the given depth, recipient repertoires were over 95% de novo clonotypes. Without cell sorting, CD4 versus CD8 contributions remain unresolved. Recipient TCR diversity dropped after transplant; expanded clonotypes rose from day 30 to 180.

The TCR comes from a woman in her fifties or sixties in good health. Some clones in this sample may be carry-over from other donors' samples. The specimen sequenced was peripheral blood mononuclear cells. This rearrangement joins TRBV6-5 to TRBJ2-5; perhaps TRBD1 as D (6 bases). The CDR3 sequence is CASSYMAGEETQYF. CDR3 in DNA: TGTGCCAGCAGTTACATGGCAGGGGAGGAGACCCAGTACTTC.